Each of the 22 T cell receptor beta chains below was sequenced from the same sample in a study of blood T cell repertoires in COVID-19. Profiling relied on immunoSEQ multiplex PCR, and the TCRdb table lists in-frame clones only, not all of them. The sample includes around 300,000 clones, 90% of them seen just once. Sequencing was carried out using peripheral blood. The source is a woman aged 40-49 years with COVID-19, enrolled during active disease.

The chain couples TRBV14 to TRBJ1-1; unclear D gene. The CDR3 extends over 15 amino acids. V was clipped by 3 bases and J by 3 bases, with 14 bases between them. Looked up from germline, CDR1 is SGHDN and CDR2 is FVKESK. CDR3 region: CASSQGVWGDTEAFF. The CDR3 bases are TGTGCCAGCAGCCAGGGAGTATGGGGAGACACTGAAGCTTTCTTT.

The V call is TRBV28, the J call TRBJ1-1, with 7 positions matching TRBD1. V lost 9 bases, J lost 0 bases, and 7 bases stayed unmatched. CDR1 MDHEN and CDR2 SYDVKM come from the germline V gene. There are 14 residues in the CDR3. The CDR3 coding sequence is TGTGCCAGTTTAGACAGGGCCTTGAACACTGAAGCTTTCTTT. It yields the protein CASLDRALNTEAFF.

The J gene is TRBJ1-3, the V gene TRBV4-3; perhaps TRBD1 as D (5 bases). CDR3 size: 15 residues. The V end lost 1 base, the J end lost 2 bases, and 9 bases lay between the germline ends. The germline V gene encodes CDR1 LGHNA and CDR2 YSLEER. CDR3 coding DNA: TGCGCCAGCAGCCAAGTGGGGGGTGCTGGAAACACCATATATTTT. Its translation is CASSQVGGAGNTIYF.

This rearrangement joins TRBV28 to TRBJ2-7, with a possible D match to TRBD2 (6 bases). Germline-derived CDR1 and CDR2 are MDHEN and SYDVKM. Trimming removed 1 base from V and 2 bases from J, with 9 bases in between. This CDR3 is 14 amino acids long. The chain's CDR3 is CASSLLRLAYEQYF. The CDR3, as DNA: TGTGCCAGCAGTTTATTGAGACTAGCCTACGAGCAGTACTTC.

The CDR3 DNA sequence: TGTGCCACCAGTGTTACTAGCGGGACGGGTGAGCAGTTCTTC. Amino acid sequence: CATSVTSGTGEQFF. The rearrangement links TRBV24-1 to TRBJ2-1; 10 nucleotides align to TRBD2. Looked up from germline, CDR1 is KGHDR and CDR2 is SFDVKD. V lost 5 bases and J lost 9; bases outside the gene matches: 6. The CDR3 runs to 14 residues.

This rearrangement joins TRBV24-1 to TRBJ1-1; D unclear. Germline-derived CDR1 and CDR2 are KGHDR and SFDVKD. The CDR3 is made up of 15 amino acids. The V end lost 7 bases, the J end lost 5 bases, and 19 bases lay between the germline ends. CDR3 loop: CATRARTRSKTEAFF. Here the CDR3 DNA reads TGTGCCACCAGGGCACGGACTCGAAGTAAAACTGAAGCTTTCTTT.

The chain uses TRBV11-2 and TRBJ2-7, with 8 bases that match TRBD1. The CDR3 length is 15 residues. The V gene's germline CDR1 is SGHAT and CDR2 FQNNGV. With 4 bases clipped from V and 5 bases from J, the junction kept 10 bases outside the gene matches. CDR3 residues: CASSSWTGTGNEQYF. CDR3 in DNA: TGTGCCAGCAGCTCTTGGACAGGGACTGGTAACGAGCAGTACTTC.

This clone turned up a few times. This rearrangement joins TRBV25-1 to TRBJ1-5; no clear D gene. The germline V gene encodes CDR1 MGHDK and CDR2 SYGVNS. Between the trimmed V and J ends, which lost 4 bases and 5 bases, there was a span of 12 bases. This CDR3 has 14 residues. CDR3 region: CASSAGRGHQPQHF. For the CDR3, the DNA is TGTGCCAGCAGTGCCGGGAGAGGGCATCAGCCCCAGCATTTT.

This clone was detected once. The J gene is TRBJ2-7, the V gene TRBV4-3, with D tentatively TRBD1 (6 bases). The CDR3 has 15 amino acids. V lost 4 bases, J lost 6 bases, and 19 bases lay in between. Germline values: CDR1 LGHNA, CDR2 YSLEER. CDR3 amino acids: CASSLRTDGRGEQYF. The CDR3 region has the DNA TGCGCCAGCAGCCTGCGGACAGATGGACGGGGCGAGCAGTACTTC.

The count of this clone is one. The V call is TRBV18, the J call TRBJ1-4; 7 nucleotides line up with TRBD1. The CDR3 extends over 13 amino acids. V lost 6 bases and J lost 8; bases outside the gene matches: 6. Germline V CDR1 and CDR2: KGHSH, LQKENI. CDR3 in amino acids: CASSQTGKEKLFF. CDR3 bases: TGTGCCAGCTCGCAGACAGGGAAGGAAAAACTGTTTTTT.

The table lists this clone with a few counts. The gene calls are TRBV11-2 and TRBJ2-7; D is uncertain. The CDR3 sequence is 12 residues long. Trimming left V 0 bases short and J 7 bases short, with 7 bases between. Germline-derived CDR1 and CDR2 are SGHAT and FQNNGV. The CDR3 DNA reads as TGTGCCAGCAGCTTAGATCTCAGTGAGCAGTACTTC. This encodes CASSLDLSEQYF.

The chain combines TRBV6-1 with TRBJ2-1; 12 nucleotides agree with TRBD2. The CDR3 runs 18 residues. The J segment lost 7 bases and the V segment lost 3 bases, leaving 13 bases of the junction unmatched. Germline CDR1 is MNHNS and CDR2 is SASEGT. CDR3 protein: CASSEFPSSGRAGNEQFF. CDR3 DNA: TGTGCCAGCAGTGAGTTTCCTTCTAGCGGGAGGGCGGGGAATGAGCAGTTCTTC.

Concerning this clone itself: Distinct nucleotide sequences in the sample also encode this CDR3. The rearrangement uses TRBV3-1 (or the pseudogene TRBV3-2) and TRBJ1-2; 8 bases match TRBD1. CDR3 length equals 12 residues. CDR1 is LGHDT, CDR2 YNNKEL, per germline (reference sequence). Unmatched junction bases numbered 3, after V lost 4 bases and J lost 8 bases. The DNA of the CDR3 is TGTGCCAGCAGCCGAGACAGGGGCGGCTACACCTTC. It codes for CASSRDRGGYTF.

The rearrangement joins TRBV6-5 to TRBJ1-2; perhaps TRBD1 as D (6 bases). Looked up from germline, CDR1 is MNHEY and CDR2 is SVGAGI. This CDR3 comprises 13 residues. V lost 4 bases to trimming and J lost 8 bases, with 14 bases between them. DNA for the CDR3: TGTGCCAGCAGTTGGGATGACAGGATCGGCTACACCTTC. It translates to CASSWDDRIGYTF.

V usage is TRBV4-2 and J usage is TRBJ2-3, with TRBD2 matching 13 bases. The CDR3 extends over 19 amino acids. The V segment lost 3 bases and the J segment 0 bases; nucleotides outside the gene matches: 9. CDR1 is LGHNA, CDR2 YNFKEQ, per germline. CDR3 sequence: CASSQVTSGGRTSTDTQYF. CDR3 nucleotides: TGTGCCAGCAGCCAGGTGACTAGCGGGGGGCGAACTAGCACAGATACGCAGTATTTT.

V gene TRBV19 combines with J gene TRBJ1-1; D is ambiguous. Germline values: CDR1 LNHDA, CDR2 SQIVND (reference sequence). V was pared by 7 bases and J by 2 bases, with 17 bases between. The CDR3 covers 15 residues. CDR3 loop: CASTPTGLANTEAFF. CDR3 bases: TGTGCCAGTACCCCGACTGGACTCGCCAACACTGAAGCTTTCTTT.

The V gene is TRBV24-1, the J gene TRBJ2-6, with a possible D match to TRBD2 (6 bases). This CDR3 has 17 residues. Germline assignment: CDR1 KGHDR and CDR2 SFDVKD. V was pared by 3 bases and J by 3 bases, with 14 bases between. The CDR3 coding sequence is TGTGCCACCAGTGATCCCTCGCGGGGCGGTGGGGCCAACGTCCTGACTTTC. Translating it yields CATSDPSRGGGANVLTF.

This clone was counted a few times. V gene TRBV29-1 combines with J gene TRBJ2-7; 11 bases line up with TRBD2. CDR1 and CDR2 (germline): SQVTM, ANQGSEA. J was trimmed by 6 bases and V by 1 base; bases with no gene match: 5. The CDR3 consists of 14 residues. Here the CDR3 reads CSVEGRLAGGEQYF. CDR3 sequence (DNA): TGCAGCGTTGAAGGGCGGCTAGCGGGAGGCGAGCAGTACTTC.

This chain joins TRBV5-6 and TRBJ1-6; D gene ambiguous. Germline V gives CDR1 SGHDT, CDR2 YYEEEE. This CDR3 region has 15 residues. Trimming took 3 bases from V and 11 from J, leaving 18 bases between them. The CDR3 loop is CASSSRVLYQPPLHF. The DNA of the CDR3 is TGTGCCAGCAGCTCGAGGGTCCTCTACCAGCCACCCCTCCACTTT. Looking up the rest from reference TRBV5-6 and TRBJ1-6 gives the full variable domain: DAGVTQSPTHLIKTRGQQVTLRCSPKSGHDTVSWYQQALGQGPQFIFQYYEEEERQRGNFPDRFSGHQFPNYSSELNVNALLLGDSALYLCASSSRVLYQPPLHFGNGTRLTVT.

The chain employs TRBV6-2 or TRBV6-3 and TRBJ2-6; D gene ambiguous. The length of the CDR3 is 16 residues. V was cut by 0 bases and J by 1 base, with 7 bases left in between. Germline V gives CDR1 MNHEY, CDR2 SVGEGT. CDR3 protein: CASSYSQVSGANVLTF. Here the CDR3 DNA reads TGTGCCAGCAGTTACTCCCAGGTATCTGGGGCCAACGTCCTGACTTTC.

The chain employs TRBV18 and TRBJ1-6, with D unclear. Germline assignment: CDR1 KGHSH and CDR2 LQKENI. This CDR3 has 16 residues. Trimming pared 2 bases from V and 7 bases from J, leaving 15 bases between. The chain's CDR3 is CASSPSEQTLNSPLHF. CDR3 nucleotides: TGTGCCAGCTCACCATCGGAACAGACCTTAAATTCACCCCTCCACTTT.

The V call is TRBV6-2 or TRBV6-3, the J call TRBJ2-7; D is perhaps TRBD1 (6 bases). Trimming left V 6 bases short and J 5 bases short, with 17 bases between. This CDR3 contains 14 residues. In germline, CDR1 is MNHEY, CDR2 SVGEGT. The CDR3 is CASSTVSGEHEQYF. The CDR3 DNA sequence: TGTGCCAGCAGCACTGTCTCAGGGGAACACGAGCAGTACTTC.